This T cell receptor (beta chain) was identified during a study of shared clonotypes between healthy human individuals. Generated by immunoSEQ multiplex PCR, the TCRdb table keeps only in-frame clones and is missing some. The table shows millions of clones, with more than 90% occurring only once. Subsets obtained from CD4+ cells comprised CD45RA+ naive and CD45RA-negative memory cells. This clone was recorded once. Material: naive CD4+ T cells sorted from blood. As for subset: CD45RA+ positively selected. The sequence was obtained from a man aged 18 to 29 in good health.

CDR3 in amino acids: CSVEGGRGPRLTTPNYGYTF. Written as DNA, the CDR3 is TGCAGCGTTGAAGGAGGAAGGGGCCCTCGACTAACTACGCCTAACTATGGCTACACCTTC. The rearrangement links TRBV29-1 to TRBJ1-2, with a weak D call TRBD1 (5 bases). Germline V gene lookup returns CDR1 SQVTM and CDR2 ANQGSEA. Trimming removed 1 base from V and 0 bases from J, with 27 bases in between. The CDR3 extends over 20 amino acids. Full variable domain (outside the CDR3, taken from reference TRBV29-1 and TRBJ1-2): SAVISQKPSRDICQRGTSLTIQCQVDSQVTMMFWYRQQPGQSLTLIATANQGSEATYESGFVIDKFPISRPNLTFSTLTVSNMSPEDSSIYLCSVEGGRGPRLTTPNYGYTFGSGTRLTVV.